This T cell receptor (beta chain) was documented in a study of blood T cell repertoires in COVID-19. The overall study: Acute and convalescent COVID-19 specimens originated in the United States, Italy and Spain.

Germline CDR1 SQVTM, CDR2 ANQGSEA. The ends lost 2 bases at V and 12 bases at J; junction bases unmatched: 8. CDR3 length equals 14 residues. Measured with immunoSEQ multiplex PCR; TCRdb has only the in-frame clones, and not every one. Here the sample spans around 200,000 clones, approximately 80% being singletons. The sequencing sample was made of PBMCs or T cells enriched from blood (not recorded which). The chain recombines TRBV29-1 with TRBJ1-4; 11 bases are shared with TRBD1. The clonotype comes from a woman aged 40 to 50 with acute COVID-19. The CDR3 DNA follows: TGCAGCGTTGAAATGGGACAGGGGGGATCCGAACTGTTTTTT. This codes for CSVEMGQGGSELFF.